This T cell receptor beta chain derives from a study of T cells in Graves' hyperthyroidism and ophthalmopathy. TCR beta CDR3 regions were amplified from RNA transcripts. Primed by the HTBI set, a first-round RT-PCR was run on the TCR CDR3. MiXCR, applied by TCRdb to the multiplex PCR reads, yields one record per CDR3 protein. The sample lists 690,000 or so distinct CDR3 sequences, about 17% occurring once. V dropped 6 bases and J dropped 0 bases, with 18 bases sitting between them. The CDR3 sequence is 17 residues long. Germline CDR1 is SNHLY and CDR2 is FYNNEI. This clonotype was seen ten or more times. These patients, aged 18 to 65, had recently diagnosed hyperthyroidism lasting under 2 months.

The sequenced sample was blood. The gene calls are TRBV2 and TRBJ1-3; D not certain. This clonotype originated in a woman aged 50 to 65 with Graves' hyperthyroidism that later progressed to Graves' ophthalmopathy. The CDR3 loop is CASSRGPRKVSGNTIYF. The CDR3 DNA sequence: TGTGCCAGCAGCCGAGGTCCCCGGAAGGTCTCTGGAAACACCATATATTTT.